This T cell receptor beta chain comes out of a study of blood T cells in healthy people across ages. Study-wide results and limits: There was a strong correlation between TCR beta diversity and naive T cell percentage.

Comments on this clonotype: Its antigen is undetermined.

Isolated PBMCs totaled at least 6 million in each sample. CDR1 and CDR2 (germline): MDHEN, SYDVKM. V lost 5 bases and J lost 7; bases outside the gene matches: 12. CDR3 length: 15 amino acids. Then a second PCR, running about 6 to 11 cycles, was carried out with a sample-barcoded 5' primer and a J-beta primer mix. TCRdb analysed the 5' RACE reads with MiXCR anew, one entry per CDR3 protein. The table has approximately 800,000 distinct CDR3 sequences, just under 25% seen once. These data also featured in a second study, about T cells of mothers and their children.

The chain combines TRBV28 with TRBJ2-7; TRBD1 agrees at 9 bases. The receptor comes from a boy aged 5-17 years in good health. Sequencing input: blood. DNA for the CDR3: TGTGCCAGCAGTATCCCGGGACAGGGCATGGGGGAGCAGTACTTC. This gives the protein CASSIPGQGMGEQYF.